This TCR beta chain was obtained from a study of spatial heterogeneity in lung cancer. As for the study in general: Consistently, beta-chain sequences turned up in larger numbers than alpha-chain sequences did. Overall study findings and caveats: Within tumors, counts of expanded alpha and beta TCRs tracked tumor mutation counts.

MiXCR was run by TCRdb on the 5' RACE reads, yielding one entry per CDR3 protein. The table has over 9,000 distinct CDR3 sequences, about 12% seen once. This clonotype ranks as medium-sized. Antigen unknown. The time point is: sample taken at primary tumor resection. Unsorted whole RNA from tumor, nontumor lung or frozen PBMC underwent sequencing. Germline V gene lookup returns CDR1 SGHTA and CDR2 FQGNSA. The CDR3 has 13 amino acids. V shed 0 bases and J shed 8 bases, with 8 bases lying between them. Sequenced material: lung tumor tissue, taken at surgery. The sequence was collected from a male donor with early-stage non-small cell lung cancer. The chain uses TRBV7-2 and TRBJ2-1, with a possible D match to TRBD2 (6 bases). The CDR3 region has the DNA TGTGCCAGCAGCTTAGCGCGGGGATATGAGCAGTTCTTC. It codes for CASSLARGYEQFF.